A selection of T cell receptor beta chains follows, all from one sample in a study of CD4 and CD8 cells across lung adenocarcinoma regions. TCRdb reprocessed the PCR reads with MiXCR, giving one entry per CDR3 protein. In the table there are about 19,000 distinct CDR3 sequences, about 50% of which are singletons. The sequencing input was CD8+ T cells from the margin of a lung tumor. Receptors were obtained from a male donor with lung adenocarcinoma. The CD4 and CD8 labels of this study may be unreliable. CDR3s include the opening cysteine and the closing phenylalanine or tryptophan.

cdr3_length	v_call	j_call	cdr3_aa
15	TRBV6-2/TRBV6-3	TRBJ2-1	CASSYGQIGTDEQFF
15	TRBV19	TRBJ2-3	CASRAVVAGSDTQYF
19	TRBV11-2	TRBJ2-5	CASSLRGVGGVRGKETQYF
13	TRBV6-7	TRBJ1-1	CASSYAGRTEAFF
13	TRBV10-3	TRBJ2-3	CAIQPVCTDTQYF
17	TRBV6-1	TRBJ2-1	CASSGPTSGFNYNEQFF
14	TRBV6-5	TRBJ2-2	CASSYSTNTEEQFF
14	TRBV10-1	TRBJ2-5	CAPREFAGAKTQNF
13	TRBV7-2	TRBJ2-3	CASSFSGADTQYF
17	TRBV6-1	TRBJ2-5	CASSGGTGWGDQETQYF
16	TRBV6-4	TRBJ2-6	CASSDGHHSGANVLTF
13	TRBV27	TRBJ2-1	CASSFGGENEQFF
16	TRBV14	TRBJ2-3	CASSQGLAGYPDTQYF
20	TRBV6-4	TRBJ2-7	CASGDGLFVPAGTQEYEQYF
17	TRBV10-2	TRBJ2-6	CASSERQIISGANEQTF
14	TRBV6-1	TRBJ1-5	CASIHDRTNQPQHF
15	TRBV5-6	TRBJ2-3	CASSFDSLGTDTQYF
14	TRBV27	TRBJ2-4	CGSTGLGATDIQYF
19	TRBV6-1	TRBJ2-4	CASSEPGSSGLIAKDIQYF
16	TRBV6-1	TRBJ2-4	CASSEEGGGTNNILYF
19	TRBV11-3	TRBJ2-5	CASSPGGGREGRVTDTQYF
13	TRBV3-1	TRBJ2-3	CASSRQGSDTQYF
13	TRBV6-1	TRBJ2-2	CASRQSNTGELFF
13	TRBV6-1	TRBJ2-2	CASRPTPTGELFF
15	TRBV10-3	TRBJ2-7	CAISESAQTTYEQYF
15	TRBV10-3	.	CAISSPGRERETQYF
14	TRBV27	TRBJ2-4	CASRGLQSTNTQYF
14	TRBV10-3	TRBJ2-3	CAGKGGRGQDTQYF
15	TRBV6-1	TRBJ2-7	CASSEALHRSYEQYF
13	TRBV10-3	TRBJ2-3	CATGAGVKDTQYF
13	TRBV20-1	TRBJ2-3	CSATPTSGTGKYF
14	TRBV6-5	TRBJ1-6	CASSSWTGNSPLHF
20	TRBV27	TRBJ2-2	CASSLRPSIVAGRNTGELFF
16	TRBV6-1	TRBJ2-4	CASSEAGTGVGDIQYF
14	TRBV15	.	CATSPDRGLSEQYF
15	TRBV27	TRBJ2-4	CARGPGGPDQKIQYF
15	TRBV28	TRBJ2-3	CASTPAGGYGDTQYF
15	TRBV3-1	TRBJ1-6	CASSLVRGVNSPLHF
17	TRBV6-1	TRBJ2-2	CASSPGSGETNTGELFF
14	TRBV6-1	TRBJ2-5	CASRRRGRRETRYF
16	TRBV3-1	TRBJ2-1	CASSQEVGTGKRAQFF
16	TRBV5-4	TRBJ2-3	CASSLSGSPSTDTQYF
15	TRBV20-1	TRBJ2-1	CSATPLGREDNEQFF
16	TRBV6-5	TRBJ2-7	CASSYSRTSGTYEQYF
16	TRBV6-1	TRBJ2-3	CASSERLAGLSDTQYF
16	TRBV6-1	TRBJ2-4	CASSEAGPGAKDTQYF
16	TRBV6-5	TRBJ2-5	CASRYRGGSDPETQYF
13	TRBV4-1	.	CASSLTLGETQYF
16	TRBV10-1	TRBJ2-1	CASSVGGRINYNEQFF
15	TRBV5-1	TRBJ2-3	CASSLGQLGTDTQYF